The clone carrying this T cell receptor (beta chain) has only a few counts. The record originates from a study of blood T cell repertoires in COVID-19. Study-level information: Samples of COVID-19 (acute and convalescent) were obtained from the United States, Italy and Spain.

Produced via immunoSEQ multiplex PCR; TCRdb's table is partial and in-frame only. The data show 150,000 to 200,000 clones, roughly 90% seen once. Germline CDR1 reads SGHVT; CDR2 reads SQSDAQ. V was cut by 1 base and J by 2 bases, with 17 bases left in between. The CDR3 runs to 17 residues. This clonotype was sampled from a woman between 45 and 60 years old with acute or convalescent COVID-19. The chain is built from TRBV7-4 and TRBJ1-1; D perhaps matches TRBD1 (5 bases). The material sequenced was peripheral blood. CDR3 nucleotides: TGTGCCAGCAGCTTAGATATCCAGGGCTGTCGAAACACTGAAGCTTTCTTT. Amino acid sequence: CASSLDIQGCRNTEAFF.